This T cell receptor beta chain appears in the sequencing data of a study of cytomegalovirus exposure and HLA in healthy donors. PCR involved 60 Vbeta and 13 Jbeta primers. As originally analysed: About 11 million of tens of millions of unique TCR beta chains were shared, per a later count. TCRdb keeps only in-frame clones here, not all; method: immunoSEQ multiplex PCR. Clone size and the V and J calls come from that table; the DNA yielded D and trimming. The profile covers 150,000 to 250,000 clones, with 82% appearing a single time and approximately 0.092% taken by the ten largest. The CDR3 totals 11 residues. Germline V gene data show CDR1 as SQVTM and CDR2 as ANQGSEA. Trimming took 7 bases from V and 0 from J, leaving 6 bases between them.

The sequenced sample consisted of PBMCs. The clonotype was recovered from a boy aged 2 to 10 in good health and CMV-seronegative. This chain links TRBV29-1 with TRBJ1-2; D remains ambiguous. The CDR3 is CSAVSNYGYTF. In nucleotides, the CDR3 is TGCAGCGCCGTTTCTAACTATGGCTACACCTTC.